These 12 T cell receptor beta chains were all obtained from the same sample, sequenced in a study of post-analysis software for immune sequencing data. Study conclusions and caveats: Five or six TRBV segments, TRBV5-6, TRBV5-1 and TRBV20-1 among them, were found more frequent in patients than controls.

Researchers reported that TCR beta cDNA libraries carried unique molecular identifiers. One entry per CDR3 protein, called by TCRdb with MiXCR from the PCR reads. The table includes fewer than 600,000 distinct CDR3 sequences, around 40% detected once. Which antigens these TCRs recognize remains unknown. Sequenced input: blood. These receptors originate from a girl under 18 with multiple sclerosis.

The V call is TRBV27, the J call TRBJ2-7; D could derive from TRBD1 or TRBD2 (6 bases each). The CDR3 runs 12 residues. The V end was cut by 4 bases, the J end by 5 bases, with 9 bases between. CDR1 and CDR2 (germline): MNHEY, SMNVEV (reference sequence). CDR3 DNA: TGTGCCAGCAGTTCGGGGGCCCACGAGCAGTACTTC. Translating it yields CASSSGAHEQYF.

The CDR3 region is CASSSPGTGSEQYF. The CDR3 DNA is TGTGCCAGCAGCTCACCCGGGACAGGGTCCGAGCAGTACTTC. The chain recombines TRBV7-3 with TRBJ2-5, with TRBD1 matching over 9 bases. TRBJ2-7 explains the end of the DNA better; the J call may be wrong. The CDR3 covers 14 residues. Germline V lookup: CDR1 SGHTA, CDR2 FQGTGA.

With respect to this clonotype: At one of its ends the junction is not consistent with the germline gene, which may arise from a read error. This rearrangement joins TRBV6-5 to TRBJ2-7; perhaps TRBD2 as D (6 bases). The CDR3 covers 16 residues. Germline V gene sequence: CDR1 MNHEY, CDR2 SVGAGI. The CDR3 loop reads CASSLTGTRESSEQYF. In DNA form, the CDR3 reads TGTGCCAGCAGTTTAACCGGGACCCGGGAGTCCTCCGAGCAGTACTTC.

The chain couples TRBV5-1 to TRBJ2-5; D is ambiguous. Trimming left V 7 bases short and J 11 bases short, with 21 bases between. Germline CDR1 is SGHRS and CDR2 is YFSETQ. This CDR3 is built from 13 residues. Here the CDR3 reads CASGSVGRNEQYF. The CDR3 nucleotides are TGCGCCAGCGGATCCGTCGGGCGGAATGAGCAGTACTTC.

A remark on this clonotype: The germline gene is not matched at one end of the junction; a read error may be the cause. The rearrangement uses TRBV7-9 and TRBJ1-1; D is possibly TRBD1 (5 bases). Germline-derived CDR1 and CDR2 are SEHNR and FQNEAQ (reference sequence). This CDR3 has 13 amino acids. This chain's CDR3 is CASSPPGLAEAFF. The CDR3 coding sequence is TGCGCCAGCAGCCCTCCAGGGTTGGCTGAAGCTTTCTTT.

V gene TRBV28 combines with J gene TRBJ1-2; D is uncertain. The CDR3 extends over 14 amino acids. V dropped 3 bases and J dropped 0 bases, with 8 bases sitting between them. Germline CDR1 reads MDHEN; CDR2 reads SYDVKM. Here the CDR3 reads CASSFGSANYGYTF. CDR3 sequence (DNA): TGTGCCAGCAGTTTCGGGTCAGCTAACTATGGCTACACCTTC.

This clonotype turned up a few times. The chain carries TRBV5-1 and TRBJ1-3; no clear D gene. CDR3 length: 14 amino acids. V dropped 4 bases and J dropped 0 bases, with 8 bases sitting between them. Germline V CDR1 and CDR2: SGHRS, YFSETQ. The CDR3 reads CASSQDPSGNTIYF. As DNA, the CDR3 is TGCGCCAGCAGCCAGGATCCCTCTGGAAACACCATATATTTT.

This chain uses TRBV28 with TRBJ2-3; a possible D gene is TRBD2 (5 bases). CDR1 is MDHEN and CDR2 is SYDVKM in the germline V gene. The CDR3 has 15 amino acids. Trimming removed 4 bases at V and 6 bases at J, with 17 bases between. CDR3 region: CASSSSGSIKDTQYF. The CDR3 coding sequence is TGTGCCAGCAGTTCCTCGGGGTCGATAAAGGATACGCAGTATTTT.

This sequence joins TRBV11-1 and TRBJ2-1; D not certain. Germline V gene sequence: CDR1 SGHAT, CDR2 FQDESV (reference sequence). V was shortened by 6 bases and J by 5 bases, with 5 bases between the two germline ends. The CDR3 consists of 11 residues. DNA for the CDR3: TGTGCCAGCAGATACCACAATGAGCAGTTCTTC. Residues: CASRYHNEQFF.

This clonotype occurred a few times. The chain employs TRBV20-1 and TRBJ2-7, with D tentatively TRBD1 (5 bases). Germline V lookup: CDR1 DFQATT, CDR2 SNEGSKA (reference sequence). The CDR3 contains 15 residues. This chain's CDR3 is CSAAPMGRSSYEQYF. The CDR3 region has the DNA TGCAGCGCAGCCCCAATGGGGCGTAGCTCCTACGAGCAGTACTTC.

The V call is TRBV9, the J call TRBJ2-1; 7 bases align to TRBD1. V shed 1 base, J shed 0 bases, and the junction held 1 base outside the gene matches. Germline V gene lookup returns CDR1 SGDLS and CDR2 YYNGEE. The CDR3 runs 15 residues. The DNA for the CDR3 is TGTGCCAGCAGCGTACGGGACAGCTCCTACAATGAGCAGTTCTTC. Amino acids: CASSVRDSSYNEQFF.

V gene TRBV12-3 or TRBV12-4 combines with J gene TRBJ2-7; D ambiguous. The CDR3 spans 14 residues. Trimming cost V 6 bases and J 3 bases, with 15 bases left between them. For the CDR3, the DNA is TGTGCCAGCAGCCAGATTCTGACGGACTACGAGCAGTACTTC. Protein product: CASSQILTDYEQYF.